The T cell receptor (beta chain) under discussion was sequenced for a study of cytomegalovirus exposure and HLA in healthy donors. Study results and caveats: Immune exposure was documented only through CMV serostatus. Looking again later, the authors saw that most CMV-associated TCR beta chains seemed HLA-restricted.

About this clone: The target antigen is unknown.

V gave up 3 bases and J gave up 1 base, with 15 bases separating them. In germline, CDR1 is SQVTM, CDR2 ANQGSEA. This CDR3 is built from 15 residues. The study ran its PCR with 60 Vbeta and 13 Jbeta primers. Generated by immunoSEQ multiplex PCR, the TCRdb table keeps only in-frame clones and is missing some. The data contain about 170,000 clones, about 65% of them singletons. The sequence was obtained from a girl between 5 and 17 years old in good health and CMV-seronegative. The chain combines TRBV29-1 with TRBJ2-5, with D perhaps matching TRBD2 (6 bases). Source material: PBMCs. The CDR3 here is CSVERGWDFQETQYF. DNA for the CDR3: TGCAGCGTTGAGAGGGGTTGGGACTTCCAAGAGACCCAGTACTTC.